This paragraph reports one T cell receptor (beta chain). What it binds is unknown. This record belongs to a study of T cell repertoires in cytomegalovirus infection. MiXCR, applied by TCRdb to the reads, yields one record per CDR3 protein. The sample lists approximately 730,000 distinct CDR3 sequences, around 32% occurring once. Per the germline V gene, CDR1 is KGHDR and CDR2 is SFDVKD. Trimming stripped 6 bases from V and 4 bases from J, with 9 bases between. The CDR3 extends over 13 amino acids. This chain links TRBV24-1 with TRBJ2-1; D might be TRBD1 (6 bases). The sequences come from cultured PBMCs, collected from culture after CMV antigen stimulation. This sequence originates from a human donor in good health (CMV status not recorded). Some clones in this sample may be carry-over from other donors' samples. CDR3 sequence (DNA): TGTGCCACCAGTCCCACAGGGTACAATGAGCAGTTCTTC. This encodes CATSPTGYNEQFF.